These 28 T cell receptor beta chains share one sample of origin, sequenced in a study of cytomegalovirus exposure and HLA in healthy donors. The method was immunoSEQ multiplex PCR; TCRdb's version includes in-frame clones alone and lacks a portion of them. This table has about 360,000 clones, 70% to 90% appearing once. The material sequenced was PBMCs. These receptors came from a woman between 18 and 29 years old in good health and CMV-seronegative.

CDR3 coding DNA: TGTGCCAGCAGCTTAGGAAGTTCGGGCTATGGCTACACCTTC. Its protein product is CASSLGSSGYGYTF. The V call is TRBV7-3, the J call TRBJ1-2; D is unclear. V was clipped by 2 bases and J by 4 bases, with 11 bases between them. CDR1 is SGHTA and CDR2 is FQGTGA in the germline V gene. This CDR3 region has 14 residues.

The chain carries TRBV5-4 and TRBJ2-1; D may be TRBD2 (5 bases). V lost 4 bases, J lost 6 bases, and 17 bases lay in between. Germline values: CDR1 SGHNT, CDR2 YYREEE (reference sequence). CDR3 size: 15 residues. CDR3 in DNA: TGTGCCAGCAGCCCCGGGGTGGCGTTCGTCAATGAGCAGTTCTTC. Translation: CASSPGVAFVNEQFF.

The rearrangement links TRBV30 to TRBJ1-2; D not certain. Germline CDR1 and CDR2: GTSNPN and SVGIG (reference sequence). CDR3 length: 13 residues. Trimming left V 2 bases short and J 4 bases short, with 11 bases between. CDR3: CAWSIPFPYGYTF. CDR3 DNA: TGTGCCTGGAGTATCCCGTTCCCCTATGGCTACACCTTC.

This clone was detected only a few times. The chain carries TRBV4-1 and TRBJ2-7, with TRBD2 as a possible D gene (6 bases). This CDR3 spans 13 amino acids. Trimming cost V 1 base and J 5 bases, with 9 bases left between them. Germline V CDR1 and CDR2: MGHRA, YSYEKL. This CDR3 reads CASSQVPGDEQYF. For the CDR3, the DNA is TGCGCCAGCAGCCAAGTCCCGGGGGACGAGCAGTACTTC.

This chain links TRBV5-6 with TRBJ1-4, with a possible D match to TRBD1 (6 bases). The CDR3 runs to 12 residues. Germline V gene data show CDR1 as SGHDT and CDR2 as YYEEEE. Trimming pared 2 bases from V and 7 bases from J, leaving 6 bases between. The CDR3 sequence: CASSLQGEKLFF. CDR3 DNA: TGTGCCAGCAGCTTACAGGGTGAAAAACTGTTTTTT.

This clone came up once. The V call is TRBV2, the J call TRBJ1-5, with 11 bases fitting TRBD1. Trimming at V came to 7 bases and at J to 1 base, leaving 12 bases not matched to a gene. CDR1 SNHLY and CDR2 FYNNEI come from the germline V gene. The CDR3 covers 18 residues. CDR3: CASTYGTGGSLSNQPQHF. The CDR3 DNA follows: TGTGCCAGCACCTACGGGACAGGGGGTAGTCTAAGCAATCAGCCCCAGCATTTT.

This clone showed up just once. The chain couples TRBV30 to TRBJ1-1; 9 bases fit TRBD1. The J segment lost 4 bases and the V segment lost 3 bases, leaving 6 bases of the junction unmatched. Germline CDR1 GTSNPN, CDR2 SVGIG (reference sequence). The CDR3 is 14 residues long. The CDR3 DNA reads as TGTGCCTGGAGCTCGGAGACAGGGGGCACTGAAGCTTTCTTT. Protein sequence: CAWSSETGGTEAFF.

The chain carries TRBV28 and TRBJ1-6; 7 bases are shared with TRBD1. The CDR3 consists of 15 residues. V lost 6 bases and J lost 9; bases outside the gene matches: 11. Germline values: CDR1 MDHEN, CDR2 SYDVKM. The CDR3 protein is CASRPRQRQGSPLHF. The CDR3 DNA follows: TGTGCCAGCAGACCTAGACAGCGACAGGGTTCACCCCTCCACTTT.

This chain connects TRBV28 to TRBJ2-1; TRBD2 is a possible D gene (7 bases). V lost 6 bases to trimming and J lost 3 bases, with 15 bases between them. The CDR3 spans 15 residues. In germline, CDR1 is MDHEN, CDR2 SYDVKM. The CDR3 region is CASSPAGAGYNEQFF. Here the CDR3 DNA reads TGTGCCAGCAGCCCCGCGGGGGCGGGCTACAATGAGCAGTTCTTC.

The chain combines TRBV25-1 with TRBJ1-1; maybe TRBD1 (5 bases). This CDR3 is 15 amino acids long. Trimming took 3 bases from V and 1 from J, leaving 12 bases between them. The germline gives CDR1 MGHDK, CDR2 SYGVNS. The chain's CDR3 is CASSDIPTGNTEAFF. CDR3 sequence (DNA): TGTGCCAGCAGTGATATTCCAACAGGGAACACTGAAGCTTTCTTT.

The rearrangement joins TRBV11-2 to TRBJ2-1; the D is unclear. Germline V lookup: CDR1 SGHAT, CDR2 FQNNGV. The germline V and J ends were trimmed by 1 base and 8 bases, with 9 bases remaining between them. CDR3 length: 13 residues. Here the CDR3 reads CASSLARFDEQFF. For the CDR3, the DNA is TGTGCCAGCAGCTTAGCTAGGTTCGATGAGCAGTTCTTC.

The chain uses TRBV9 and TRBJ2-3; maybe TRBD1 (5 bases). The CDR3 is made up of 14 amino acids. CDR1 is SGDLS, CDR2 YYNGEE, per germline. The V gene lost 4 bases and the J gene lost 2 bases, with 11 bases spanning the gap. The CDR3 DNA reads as TGTGCCAGCAGCATACAGGTAAACACAGATACGCAGTATTTT. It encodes CASSIQVNTDTQYF.

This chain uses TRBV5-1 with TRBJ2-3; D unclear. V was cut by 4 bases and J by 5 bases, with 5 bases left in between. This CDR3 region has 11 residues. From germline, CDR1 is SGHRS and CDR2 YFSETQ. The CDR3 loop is CASSPGDTQYF. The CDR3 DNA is TGCGCCAGCAGCCCCGGAGATACGCAGTATTTT.

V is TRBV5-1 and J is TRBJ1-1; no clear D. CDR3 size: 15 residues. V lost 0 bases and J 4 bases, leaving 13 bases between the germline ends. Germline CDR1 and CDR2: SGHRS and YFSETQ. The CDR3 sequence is CASSLDPGRSTEAFF. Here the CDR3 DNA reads TGCGCCAGCAGCTTGGACCCAGGTCGTAGCACTGAAGCTTTCTTT.

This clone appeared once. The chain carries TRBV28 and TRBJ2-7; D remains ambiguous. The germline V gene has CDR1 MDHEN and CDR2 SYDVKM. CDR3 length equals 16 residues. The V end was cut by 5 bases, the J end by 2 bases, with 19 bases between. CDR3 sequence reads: CASSPGEWLKAYEQYF. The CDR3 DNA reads TGTGCCAGCAGTCCCGGAGAATGGTTGAAGGCCTACGAGCAGTACTTC.

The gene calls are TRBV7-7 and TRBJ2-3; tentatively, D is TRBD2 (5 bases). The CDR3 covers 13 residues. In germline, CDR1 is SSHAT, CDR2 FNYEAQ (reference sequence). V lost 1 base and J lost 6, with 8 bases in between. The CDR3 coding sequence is TGTGCCAGCAGCTTAGGTCTAGCTGATACGCAGTATTTT. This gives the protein CASSLGLADTQYF.

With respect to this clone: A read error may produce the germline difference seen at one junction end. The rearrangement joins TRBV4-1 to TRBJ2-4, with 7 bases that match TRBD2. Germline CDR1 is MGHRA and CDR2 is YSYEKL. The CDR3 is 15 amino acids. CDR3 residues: CASSQDRNPAARGVF. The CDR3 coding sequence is TGCGCCAGCAGCCAAGACCGTAATCCCGCAGCCCGGGGGGTCTTC.

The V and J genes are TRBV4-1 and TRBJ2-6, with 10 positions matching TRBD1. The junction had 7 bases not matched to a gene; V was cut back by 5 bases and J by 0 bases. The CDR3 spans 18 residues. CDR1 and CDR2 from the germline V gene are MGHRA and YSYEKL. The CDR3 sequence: CASSARDRGLSGANVLTF. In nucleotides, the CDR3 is TGCGCCAGCAGCGCCCGGGACAGGGGTCTCTCTGGGGCCAACGTCCTGACTTTC.

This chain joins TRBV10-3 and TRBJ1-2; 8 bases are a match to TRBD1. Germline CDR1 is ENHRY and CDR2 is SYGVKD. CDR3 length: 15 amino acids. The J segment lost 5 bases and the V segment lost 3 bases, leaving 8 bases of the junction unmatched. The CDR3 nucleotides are TGTGCCATCAGTGAAACAGGACAGGGATTTTATGGCTACACCTTC. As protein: CAISETGQGFYGYTF.

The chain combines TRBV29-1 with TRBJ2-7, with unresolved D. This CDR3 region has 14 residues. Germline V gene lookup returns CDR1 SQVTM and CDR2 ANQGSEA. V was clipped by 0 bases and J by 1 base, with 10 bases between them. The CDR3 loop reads CSVEDSSLSYEQYF. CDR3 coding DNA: TGCAGCGTTGAAGATTCCTCCCTTTCCTACGAGCAGTACTTC.

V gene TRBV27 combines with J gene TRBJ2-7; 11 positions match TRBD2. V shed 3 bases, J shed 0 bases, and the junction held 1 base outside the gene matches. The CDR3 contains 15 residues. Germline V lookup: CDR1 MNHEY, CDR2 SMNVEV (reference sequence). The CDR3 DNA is TGTGCCAGCAGTTTTGGGACTAGCGGCTCCTACGAGCAGTACTTC. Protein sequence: CASSFGTSGSYEQYF.

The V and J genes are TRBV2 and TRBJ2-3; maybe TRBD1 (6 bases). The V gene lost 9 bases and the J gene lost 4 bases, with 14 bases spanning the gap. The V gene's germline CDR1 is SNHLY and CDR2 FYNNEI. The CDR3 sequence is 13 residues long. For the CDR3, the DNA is TGTGCCAGAGAGCCCGCAGGGGCAGATACGCAGTATTTT. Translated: CAREPAGADTQYF.

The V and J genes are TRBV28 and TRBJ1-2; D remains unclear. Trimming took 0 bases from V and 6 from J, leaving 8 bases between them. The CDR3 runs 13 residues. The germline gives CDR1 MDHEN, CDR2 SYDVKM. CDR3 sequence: CASSLWERDGYTF. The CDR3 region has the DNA TGTGCCAGCAGTTTATGGGAACGGGATGGCTACACCTTC.

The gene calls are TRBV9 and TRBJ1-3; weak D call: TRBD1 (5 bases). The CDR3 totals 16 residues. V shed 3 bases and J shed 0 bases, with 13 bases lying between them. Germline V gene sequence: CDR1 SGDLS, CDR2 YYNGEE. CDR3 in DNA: TGTGCCAGCAGCGCAGCTACAGGTTACTCTGGAAACACCATATATTTT. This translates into CASSAATGYSGNTIYF.

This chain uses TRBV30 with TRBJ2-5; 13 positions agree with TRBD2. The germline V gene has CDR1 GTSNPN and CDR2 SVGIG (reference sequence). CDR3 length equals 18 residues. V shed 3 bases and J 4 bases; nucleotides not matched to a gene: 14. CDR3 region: CAWSGLAGDGVLGETQYF. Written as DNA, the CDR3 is TGTGCCTGGAGCGGACTAGCGGGAGACGGAGTTTTGGGAGAGACCCAGTACTTC.

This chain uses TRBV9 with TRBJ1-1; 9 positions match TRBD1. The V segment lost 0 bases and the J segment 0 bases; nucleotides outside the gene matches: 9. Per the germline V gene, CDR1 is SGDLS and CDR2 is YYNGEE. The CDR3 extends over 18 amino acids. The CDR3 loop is CASSVAGTGSGVNTEAFF. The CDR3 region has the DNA TGTGCCAGCAGCGTAGCCGGGACAGGGTCGGGGGTGAACACTGAAGCTTTCTTT.

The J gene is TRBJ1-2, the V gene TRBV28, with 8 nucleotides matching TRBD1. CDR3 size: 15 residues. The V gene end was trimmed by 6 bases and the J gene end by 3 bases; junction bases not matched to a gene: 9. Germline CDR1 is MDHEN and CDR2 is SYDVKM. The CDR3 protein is CASSRPGQGDYGYTF. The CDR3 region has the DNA TGTGCCAGCAGCCGACCTGGACAGGGAGACTATGGCTACACCTTC.

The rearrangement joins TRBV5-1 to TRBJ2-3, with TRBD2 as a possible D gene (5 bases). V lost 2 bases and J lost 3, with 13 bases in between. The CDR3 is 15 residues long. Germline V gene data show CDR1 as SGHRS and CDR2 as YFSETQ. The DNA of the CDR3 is TGCGCCAGCAGCTTAGGACTCCCCGTAACAGATACGCAGTATTTT. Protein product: CASSLGLPVTDTQYF.